The 32 T cell receptor beta chains reported below all come from one sample, sequenced in a study of tumor-infiltrating lymphocytes in primary liver carcinoma. Making TCR beta cDNA involved 400 to 600 ng total RNA and a constant-region primer. What produced the TCR beta libraries was three nested multiplex PCR rounds using slightly modified ARM-PCR. TRBV1-TRBV30 forward primers paired with a C-beta reverse primer drove the first two PCR rounds, ten to eleven cycles each. One entry per CDR3 protein, called by TCRdb with MiXCR from the multiplex PCR reads. This sample yields about 320,000 distinct CDR3 sequences, of which over 55% are seen a single time; around 9.5% belongs to the top ten. They got blood RNA out of unsorted whole blood and also pulled out germline DNA. The sample consisted of peripheral blood. The receptors were sampled from a man between 35 and 55 years old with primary liver carcinoma and hepatitis B virus infection.

Details on this clonotype: A much bigger clone sits one base away, suggesting this may be a read error. The gene calls are TRBV6-1 and TRBJ2-7; D gene unclear. Germline CDR1 is MNHNS and CDR2 is SASEGT. This CDR3 comprises 12 residues. CDR3: CTSSEGVYEQYF. CDR3 in DNA: TGTACCAGCAGTGAAGGAGTCTACGAGCAGTACTTC.

This sequence joins TRBV5-4 and TRBJ1-6; D remains unclear. Germline lookup yields CDR1 SGHNT and CDR2 YYREEE (reference sequence). The CDR3 is 14 amino acids. Trimming removed 1 base at V and 7 bases at J, with 9 bases between. The CDR3 here is CASSLNIRNSPLHF. The CDR3 DNA reads as TGTGCCAGCAGCTTGAATATTCGAAATTCACCCCTCCACTTT.

Regarding this clonotype: This clone may be a read error of a much larger clone one base away. The rearrangement joins TRBV4-1 to TRBJ2-3; 10 bases map to TRBD2. With V trimmed by 3 bases and J by 6 bases, 9 bases remained unmatched. CDR1 is MGHRA, CDR2 YSYEKL, per germline. There are 16 residues in the CDR3. The CDR3 DNA reads TGCGCCAGCAGCCAGGCTAGCGGGAGAAACGGGGATACGCAGTATTTT. It yields the protein CASSQASGRNGDTQYF.

In regard to this clonotype: A single base separates this from a much larger clone, so it may be a read error. This chain uses TRBV14 with TRBJ2-2; tentative D call: TRBD2 (6 bases). V was cut by 0 bases and J by 2 bases, with 16 bases left in between. The CDR3 is 18 residues long. CDR1 is SGHDN and CDR2 is FVKESK in the germline V gene. The CDR3: CASSQENGLASNTGELFF. CDR3 coding DNA: TGTGCCAGCAGCCAAGAGAACGGCCTAGCGAGTAACACCGGGGAGCTGTTTTTT.

The sample holds many counts of this clonotype. V usage is TRBV29-1 and J usage is TRBJ2-1, with a tentative D call TRBD2 (5 bases). V shed 1 base and J shed 4 bases, with 11 bases lying between them. The CDR3 spans 14 residues. The V gene's germline CDR1 is SQVTM and CDR2 ANQGSEA. CDR3 loop: CSVEGGMVYNEQFF. The DNA of the CDR3 is TGCAGCGTTGAAGGAGGGATGGTTTACAATGAGCAGTTCTTC.

Note on this clonotype: A junction boundary mismatches the germline segment, possibly from a read error. The V call is TRBV5-6, the J call TRBJ2-3; no reliable D call. This CDR3 is 14 amino acids long. Germline V gene sequence: CDR1 SGHDT, CDR2 YYEEEE. The CDR3 coding sequence is TGTGCCAGCAGCTTGGCCGCTAGGCCAGATAAGCAGTATTTT. This codes for CASSLAARPDKQYF.

Concerning this clonotype itself: A much larger clone differs from this one at a single base, so this may be a read error. The chain carries TRBV6-1 and TRBJ2-1; 7 bases align to TRBD1. Germline CDR1 is MNHNS and CDR2 is SASEGT. The CDR3 consists of 16 residues. The CDR3 DNA sequence: TGTGCCAGCAGTGAGAGGACAGGAATTGTTATGAATGAGCAGCTCTTC. Translated: CASSERTGIVMNEQLF.

Concerning this clonotype itself: A much bigger clone sits one base away, suggesting this may be a read error. The chain combines TRBV6-5 with TRBJ1-1; D might be TRBD1 (6 bases). Germline V gene lookup returns CDR1 MNHEY and CDR2 SVGAGI. The V and J ends lost 4 bases and 3 bases respectively, with 15 bases between them. The CDR3 contains 15 residues. CDR3: CASSWGLTPDTEAFF. The CDR3 DNA sequence: TGTGCCAGCAGTTGGGGGCTCACACCTGACACTGAAGCTTTCTTT.

The chain employs TRBV5-4 and TRBJ2-2, with a weak D call TRBD2 (6 bases). CDR1 SGHNT and CDR2 YYREEE come from the germline V gene (reference sequence). This CDR3 spans 18 amino acids. Between the trimmed V and J ends, which lost 5 bases and 6 bases, there was a span of 26 bases. The CDR3 loop reads CASSFGRNRAGGAGELFF. CDR3 nucleotides: TGTGCCAGCAGTTTTGGGCGAAATAGGGCTGGCGGGGCCGGGGAGCTGTTTTTT.

Comment on this clonotype: The germline gene is not matched at one end of the junction; a read error may be the cause. The chain has TRBV6-5 and TRBJ2-3, with TRBD1 identical over 7 bases. Looked up from germline, CDR1 is MNHEY and CDR2 is SVGAGI. CDR3 length: 14 amino acids. The CDR3 sequence is CVSSYETGTDTEYF. The CDR3 DNA sequence: TGTGTCAGCAGTTACGAGACAGGGACAGATACGGAGTATTTT.

As regards this clonotype: A read error may account for a junction end that differs from germline. This chain joins TRBV6-1 and TRBJ2-1; 7 bases align to TRBD2. This CDR3 spans 16 amino acids. Germline CDR1 is MNHNS and CDR2 is SASEGT. The CDR3 DNA follows: TGTGTCAGCAGTGAGCGTTTAGCGGGCTTCTACAATGAGCAGTTCTTC. Protein sequence: CVSSERLAGFYNEQFF.

Turning to this clonotype: One junction end disagrees with the germline gene, perhaps due to a read error. The V gene is TRBV7-8, the J gene TRBJ2-1; D is unresolved. Germline-derived CDR1 and CDR2 are SGHVS and FQNEAQ. This CDR3 is built from 12 residues. The CDR3 region is CACSPARNEQFF. The CDR3 coding sequence is TGTGCCTGCAGCCCCGCCCGCAATGAGCAGTTCTTC.

This clonotype was picked up many times. The CDR3 sequence: CASMRSSGELFF. Written as DNA, the CDR3 is TGTGCCAGCATGAGATCTAGCGGGGAGCTGTTTTTT. The chain is built from TRBV6-5 and TRBJ2-2; D gene uncertain. Trimming stripped 7 bases from V and 7 bases from J, with 10 bases between. The CDR3 is 12 residues long. CDR1 is MNHEY, CDR2 SVGAGI, per germline.

Comment on this clonotype: Germline is not matched at one junction end, which may reflect a read error. The rearrangement joins TRBV11-3 to TRBJ1-1; D might be TRBD1 (5 bases). CDR1 and CDR2 (germline): SGHNT, YENEEA. This CDR3 contains 14 residues. CDR3 sequence reads: CAISLGQGETEAFF. The CDR3 bases are TGTGCCATTAGCTTAGGACAAGGAGAAACTGAAGCCTTCTTT.

Concerning this clonotype: Germline is not matched at one junction end, which may reflect a read error. The chain recombines TRBV4-2 with TRBJ2-7, with D tentatively TRBD1 or TRBD2 (5 bases each). Germline values: CDR1 LGHNA, CDR2 YNFKEQ. The CDR3 extends over 15 amino acids. CDR3 nucleotides: TGTCCCAGCAGCCAAGAAGGGACGGGTCCGGGCGAGCAGTACTTC. Translation: CPSSQEGTGPGEQYF.

Note on this clonotype: A read error may produce the germline difference seen at one junction end. This chain uses TRBV6-2 or TRBV6-3 with TRBJ2-5, with D possibly TRBD2 on 6 matching bases. The CDR3 consists of 13 residues. Germline CDR1 MNHEY, CDR2 SVGEGT. CDR3 protein: CASTPGGRETKYF. The CDR3 DNA follows: TGTGCCAGTACCCCGGGTGGTCGGGAGACCAAGTACTTC.

The genes are TRBV13 and TRBJ1-2; the D gene is possibly TRBD1 (6 bases). Trimming removed 4 bases at V and 6 bases at J, with 15 bases between. The CDR3 has 14 residues. CDR1 and CDR2 (germline): PRHDT, FYEKMQ (reference sequence). The CDR3 is CASSSERGVNGYTF. DNA of the CDR3: TGTGCCAGCAGCTCTGAAAGGGGGGTGAATGGCTACACCTTC.

Comment on this clonotype: Just one base apart from a much larger clone, this may be a read error. For the CDR3, the DNA is TGTGCCAGCAGCCAAGCTAGCGGGGACTCCCATGAGCAGTTCTTC. This codes for CASSQASGDSHEQFF. The chain recombines TRBV4-2 with TRBJ2-1, with 9 bases aligning to TRBD2. Germline V gene sequence: CDR1 LGHNA, CDR2 YNFKEQ. This CDR3 has 15 amino acids. Losses at the gene ends were 1 base for V and 8 bases for J; bases not matched to a gene: 6.

Remarks on this clonotype: A clone one base away is much larger, so this may be a read error. The CDR3 carries no conserved terminal phenylalanine or tryptophan, so it likely arises from a read error. V usage is TRBV12-3 or TRBV12-4 and J usage is TRBJ2-7, with D perhaps assigned TRBD1 or TRBD2 (5 bases each). The CDR3 covers 15 residues. V lost 7 bases and J lost 0, with 16 bases in between. The CDR3 DNA reads TGTGCCAGCACCGGAAAAGGGACGGCCTCCTACGAGCAGTACTTA. Protein sequence: CASTGKGTASYEQYL.

Concerning this clonotype: A read error is possible here, since a much larger clone lies one base away. The V call is TRBV4-1, the J call TRBJ2-5; 14 nucleotides agree with TRBD2. CDR1 and CDR2 (germline): MGHRA, YSYEKL. CDR3 size: 18 residues. The CDR3 loop is CASRQDPGTSGRRGTQYF. For the CDR3, the DNA is TGCGCCAGCAGACAAGATCCCGGGACTAGCGGGAGAAGGGGGACCCAGTACTTC.

Turning to this clonotype: Lacking the conserved final phenylalanine or tryptophan, this CDR3 likely reflects a read error. The J gene is TRBJ2-5, the V gene TRBV29-1; tentative D call: TRBD1 (6 bases). There are 14 residues in the CDR3. The germline V gene has CDR1 SQVTM and CDR2 ANQGSEA. This chain's CDR3 is CSVAKGVSEETQYL. CDR3 bases: TGCAGTGTTGCAAAGGGGGTGAGCGAAGAGACCCAGTACTTA.

Remarks on this clonotype: This may arise from a read error, as a much more abundant clone is one base away. This chain joins TRBV5-4 and TRBJ2-3; 8 nucleotides align to TRBD2. Losses at the gene ends were 0 bases for V and 3 bases for J; bases not matched to a gene: 9. CDR1 is SGHNT and CDR2 is YYREEE in the germline V gene (reference sequence). The CDR3 contains 17 residues. CDR3 bases: TGTGCCAGCAGCTTGGCCTGGAGCGGGAGTAGGACAGATACGCAGTATTTT. Amino acids: CASSLAWSGSRTDTQYF.

This clonotype showed up just a few times. Just one base apart from a much larger clone, this may be a read error. This CDR3 is CSVEGGRYEQYF. CDR3 nucleotides: TGCAGCGTTGAAGGCGGGCGCTACGAGCAGTACTTC. The V gene is TRBV29-1, the J gene TRBJ2-7, with D perhaps TRBD2 (5 bases). V was pared by 1 base and J by 3 bases, with 7 bases between. The CDR3 contains 12 residues. Germline CDR1 is SQVTM and CDR2 is ANQGSEA.

To note about this clonotype: This sequence may be a read error, since a much larger clone differs from it by one base. The chain has TRBV6-6 and TRBJ1-5; D is unclear. V lost 8 bases to trimming and J lost 7 bases, with 18 bases between them. The CDR3 runs to 14 residues. The V gene's germline CDR1 is MNHNY and CDR2 SVGAGI (reference sequence). The CDR3 is CASSRGHGEQPQHF. The CDR3 region has the DNA TGTGCCAGCTCTCGAGGGCACGGTGAACAGCCCCAGCATTTT.

As for this clonotype: This may stem from a read error, because a much larger clone lies one nucleotide away. The V gene is TRBV6-2 or TRBV6-3, the J gene TRBJ2-5; 15 bases match TRBD2. The J segment lost 7 bases and the V segment lost 5 bases, leaving 2 bases of the junction unmatched. CDR3 size: 14 residues. Germline CDR1 reads MNHEY; CDR2 reads SVGEGT. The CDR3 DNA reads TGTGCCAGCAGTGGACTAGCGGGAGGGGGGACCCAGTACTTC. Translated: CASSGLAGGGTQYF.

This clonotype was picked up many times. This sequence joins TRBV4-3 and TRBJ2-7; D ambiguous. V lost 1 base, J lost 4 bases, and 14 bases lay in between. The CDR3 consists of 15 residues. Per germline, CDR1 LGHNA and CDR2 YSLEER. The CDR3 nucleotides are TGCGCCAGCAGCCAAGCGAGAAGCCCTTTTTACGAGCAGTACTTC. It specifies CASSQARSPFYEQYF.

Here the CDR3 DNA reads TGCGCCAGCAGCTTTTTAGCCCCGGGAGCGGACAATGAGCAGTTCTTC. Residues: CASSFLAPGADNEQFF. The V call is TRBV5-1, the J call TRBJ2-1, with D maybe TRBD2 (6 bases). In germline, CDR1 is SGHRS, CDR2 YFSETQ. The CDR3 contains 16 residues. Between the trimmed V and J ends, which lost 2 bases and 5 bases, there was a span of 17 bases. The full variable domain, completed using reference TRBV5-1 and TRBJ2-1, is KAGVTQTPRYLIKTRGQQVTLSCSPISGHRSVSWYQQTPGQGLQFLFEYFSETQRNKGNFPGRFSGRQFSNSRSEMNVSTLELGDSALYLCASSFLAPGADNEQFFGPGTRLTVL.

This clonotype occurred many times. V usage is TRBV6-6 and J usage is TRBJ1-1, with 7 bases identical to TRBD1. With V trimmed by 4 bases and J by 0 bases, 5 bases remained unmatched. CDR1 is MNHNY and CDR2 is SVGAGI in the germline V gene (reference sequence). The CDR3 is 15 residues long. CDR3 bases: TGTGCCAGCAGTTGGGACAGCTTAATGAACACTGAAGCTTTCTTT. Encoded protein: CASSWDSLMNTEAFF.

Concerning this clonotype itself: The conserved final phenylalanine or tryptophan is absent from the CDR3, which likely points to a read error. The rearrangement uses TRBV12-3 or TRBV12-4 and TRBJ2-7, with 9 bases aligning to TRBD1. The CDR3 loop spans 15 amino acids. V lost 6 bases, J lost 5 bases, and 11 bases stayed unmatched. CDR3 bases: TGTGCCAGCAGCAATCGGACAGGGGTAGTCCACGAGCAGTACATC. Residues: CASSNRTGVVHEQYI.

There are a few counts of this clonotype. The genes are TRBV5-1 and TRBJ2-5; D is perhaps TRBD1 (7 bases). V was trimmed by 7 bases and J by 2 bases, leaving 12 bases between them. The germline V gene has CDR1 SGHRS and CDR2 YFSETQ. This CDR3 region has 13 residues. The DNA for the CDR3 is TGCGCCAGCCGGCAGGGGGGACAAGAGACCCAGTACTTC. As protein: CASRQGGQETQYF.

This clonotype occurred once. This chain joins TRBV5-1 and TRBJ1-1; 9 positions agree with TRBD1. Germline V gene sequence: CDR1 SGHRS, CDR2 YFSETQ. The CDR3 is 15 amino acids. Trimming removed 4 bases from V and 3 bases from J; junction bases left unmatched: 7. The CDR3 DNA reads as TGCGCCAGCAGCCAGAACAGGGGGCGCGACACTGAAGCTTTCTTT. Residues: CASSQNRGRDTEAFF.

This clonotype was detected ten times or more. The genes are TRBV4-2 and TRBJ2-2, with TRBD1 matching 9 bases. Per the germline V gene, CDR1 is LGHNA and CDR2 is YNFKEQ. V shed 2 bases and J 5 bases; nucleotides not matched to a gene: 12. The length of the CDR3 is 18 residues. For the CDR3, the DNA is TGTGCCAGCAGCCAACCCATACCACAGGGGGCGCAAACCGGGGAGCTGTTTTTT. Translated: CASSQPIPQGAQTGELFF.